The rows below give T cell receptor beta chains drawn from one sample of a study of blood T cells in healthy people across ages. Using its own MiXCR run on the 5' RACE reads, TCRdb lists one record per CDR3 protein. The sample carries 760,000 or so distinct CDR3 sequences, around 25% recorded once. The sample was also linked to a second study, of T cells of mothers and their children.

Material: blood. The receptors stem from a boy aged 5-17 years in good health. The CDR3 runs from the conserved cysteine through the conserved F or W. The order of the fields is CDR3 length, J gene, clone size, V gene, D gene, CDR3 protein, CDR3 DNA. D genes are given only for firm matches. Clone size is stated in some rows and not others, as once, few, many or a class when expanded.

12 | TRBJ1-4 | - | TRBV29-1 | - | CSVDGQGRQLFF | TGCAGCGTTGATGGGCAGGGGAGACAACTGTTTTTT
12 | TRBJ2-1 | - | TRBV20-1 | - | CSAHDRDYEQFF | TGCAGTGCCCACGACAGGGACTATGAGCAGTTCTTC
14 | TRBJ2-3 | - | TRBV19 | - | CASSEGAYTDTQYF | TGTGCCAGTAGTGAAGGGGCATACACAGATACGCAGTATTTT
13 | TRBJ2-7 | few | TRBV9 | TRBD1 | CASSAPQGDEQYF | TGTGCCAGCAGCGCACCGCAGGGGGACGAGCAGTACTTC
15 | TRBJ2-7 | - | TRBV4-1 | - | CASSQGFAGQTEQYF | TGCGCCAGCAGCCAAGGTTTCGCTGGACAGACCGAGCAGTACTTC
12 | TRBJ2-1 | - | TRBV5-8 | - | CASSLDGGEQFF | TGTGCCAGCAGCTTGGATGGCGGGGAGCAGTTCTTC
13 | TRBJ2-1 | few | TRBV7-2 | - | CASSPRLGNEQFF | TGTGCCAGCAGCCCCAGACTGGGGAATGAGCAGTTCTTC
13 | TRBJ2-7 | few | TRBV7-3 | TRBD2 | CASSHTGGGEQYF | TGTGCCAGCAGCCACACGGGGGGAGGCGAGCAGTACTTC
16 | TRBJ2-1 | - | TRBV24-1 | - | CATSDFTGWEENEQFF | TGTGCCACCAGTGATTTCACAGGGTGGGAGGAGAATGAGCAGTTCTTC
14 | TRBJ1-2 | - | TRBV4-1 | - | CASSHPGTRNGYTF | TGCGCCAGCAGCCACCCGGGGACACGCAATGGCTACACCTTC
16 | TRBJ2-1 | few | TRBV7-3 | - | CASSPPGIEVFNEQFF | TGTGCCAGCAGCCCCCCCGGGATAGAAGTGTTTAATGAGCAGTTCTTC
21 | TRBJ2-4 | - | TRBV6-1 | TRBD2 | CASRPNDPGLAGGRTKNIQYF | TGTGCCAGCAGACCAAATGACCCGGGACTAGCGGGAGGGAGGACCAAAAACATTCAGTACTTC
15 | TRBJ2-1 | few | TRBV5-1 | TRBD2 | CASSLERGARNEQFF | TGCGCCAGCAGCTTGGAGCGGGGAGCTCGGAATGAGCAGTTCTTC
19 | TRBJ2-1 | - | TRBV5-1 | TRBD2 | CASSLPGLAGGELGNEQFF | TGCGCCAGCAGCTTGCCTGGACTAGCGGGAGGGGAACTTGGGAATGAGCAGTTCTTC
14 | TRBJ1-1 | - | TRBV12-3/TRBV12-4 | - | CASSPLERNTEAFF | TGTGCCAGCAGTCCACTCGAGAGAAACACTGAAGCTTTCTTT
12 | TRBJ1-3 | few | TRBV12-3/TRBV12-4 | - | CASSFRGNTIYF | TGTGCCAGCAGTTTTCGTGGAAACACCATATATTTT
15 | TRBJ1-1 | - | TRBV7-9 | TRBD1 | CASSVTGVPDTEAFF | TGTGCCAGCAGCGTAACAGGGGTTCCGGACACTGAAGCTTTCTTT
16 | TRBJ2-5 | few | TRBV7-8 | TRBD1 | CASSQVPGTGTETQYF | TGTGCCAGCAGTCAAGTTCCCGGGACAGGGACAGAGACCCAGTACTTC
14 | TRBJ2-1 | - | TRBV29-1 | TRBD2 | CSASSGSRVDEQFF | TGCAGCGCCTCTAGCGGGAGTCGCGTTGATGAGCAGTTCTTC
15 | TRBJ2-3 | - | TRBV4-1 | - | CASSQLGLSSDTQYF | TGCGCCAGCAGCCAACTAGGCCTTTCAAGCGATACGCAGTATTTT
17 | TRBJ2-1 | few | TRBV2 | TRBD2 | CASSYRGLAGGYNEQFF | TGTGCCAGCAGCTACCGCGGACTAGCGGGGGGCTACAATGAGCAGTTCTTC
13 | TRBJ2-5 | - | TRBV20-1 | - | CSAIWGLQETQYF | TGCAGTGCTATATGGGGACTCCAAGAGACCCAGTACTTC
15 | TRBJ1-2 | few | TRBV3-1 | TRBD1 | CASSRQGEVINGYTF | TGTGCCAGCAGCCGACAGGGGGAGGTAATAAATGGCTACACCTTC
15 | TRBJ1-4 | - | TRBV4-3 | - | CASSRSWSPNEKLFF | TGCGCCAGCAGCCGCTCTTGGAGCCCTAATGAAAAACTGTTTTTT
17 | TRBJ2-7 | - | TRBV20-1 | TRBD2 | CSARDRMTSVLSYEQYF | TGCAGTGCTAGAGATCGAATGACTAGCGTCCTCTCCTACGAGCAGTACTTC
15 | TRBJ2-5 | - | TRBV24-1 | - | CATSDFDEGVETQYF | TGTGCCACCAGTGATTTTGATGAGGGAGTAGAGACCCAGTACTTC
16 | TRBJ2-4 | - | TRBV4-2 | - | CASSQDAGLTKNIQYF | TGTGCCAGCAGCCAAGATGCGGGATTGACCAAAAACATTCAGTACTTC
13 | TRBJ1-2 | few | TRBV7-3 | - | CASSRGLGYGYTF | TGTGCCAGCAGCCGAGGTCTGGGCTATGGCTACACCTTC
11 | TRBJ2-5 | - | TRBV20-1 | - | CSALSGETQYF | TGCAGTGCCCTTAGCGGAGAGACCCAGTACTTC